This entry lists 13 T cell receptor beta chains sequenced from one sample in a study of cytomegalovirus exposure and HLA in healthy donors. Use of 60 Vbeta and 13 Jbeta primers characterized the PCR. The method was immunoSEQ multiplex PCR; TCRdb's version includes in-frame clones alone and lacks a portion of them. Counted here are about 120,000 clones, around 82% occurring once; the ten biggest clones make up 11%. Sequenced: PBMCs. These receptors originate from a man in his thirties or forties in good health and CMV-seropositive.

This chain joins TRBV30 and TRBJ1-3; D is unclear. Germline CDR1 and CDR2: GTSNPN and SVGIG (reference sequence). The CDR3 totals 11 residues. With 4 bases removed from V and 4 bases from J, the gap between germline ends came to 5 bases. This CDR3 is CAWTPGNTIYF. The CDR3 nucleotides read TGTGCCTGGACCCCGGGAAACACCATATATTTT.

This clone has just a few counts. This rearrangement joins TRBV10-3 to TRBJ1-1, with D unclear. This CDR3 spans 14 amino acids. Trimming stripped 3 bases from V and 1 base from J, with 9 bases between. CDR1 is ENHRY, CDR2 SYGVKD, per germline. CDR3 loop: CAISERAGNTEAFF. CDR3 DNA: TGTGCCATCAGTGAAAGAGCGGGGAACACTGAAGCTTTCTTT.

This clone showed up just once. The CDR3 spells CASSSLAGVENIQYF. Written as DNA, the CDR3 is TGTGCCAGCAGCTCCCTAGCGGGAGTTGAAAACATTCAGTACTTC. The gene calls are TRBV7-3 and TRBJ2-4, with 10 bases fitting TRBD2. This CDR3 has 15 amino acids. Unmatched junction bases numbered 5, after V lost 4 bases and J lost 5 bases. The germline CDR1 and CDR2 sequences are SGHTA and FQGTGA.

The chain uses TRBV2 and TRBJ2-7, with 7 bases aligning to TRBD1. Germline V gene data show CDR1 as SNHLY and CDR2 as FYNNEI. Trimming at V came to 6 bases and at J to 0 bases, leaving 5 bases not matched to a gene. The CDR3 spans 14 residues. The CDR3 coding sequence is TGTGCCAGCAGGTTACAGGGGAGCTCCTACGAGCAGTACTTC. Encoded protein: CASRLQGSSYEQYF.

The chain is built from TRBV18 and TRBJ2-5, with a tentative D call TRBD1 (5 bases). Trimming pared 4 bases from V and 5 bases from J, leaving 11 bases between. The V gene's germline CDR1 is KGHSH and CDR2 LQKENI. The CDR3 is made up of 13 amino acids. The CDR3 coding sequence is TGTGCCAGCTCACTCCAGGGTCGGGAGACCCAGTACTTC. It encodes CASSLQGRETQYF.

The chain employs TRBV5-6 and TRBJ2-7; 7 bases fit TRBD1. Trimming cost V 4 bases and J 1 base; bases outside gene matches: 8. This CDR3 has 15 amino acids. The germline CDR1 and CDR2 sequences are SGHDT and YYEEEE. This CDR3 reads CASSPSRQGSYEQYF. The CDR3 DNA is TGTGCCAGCAGCCCGTCTAGACAGGGTTCCTACGAGCAGTACTTC.

V usage is TRBV7-2 and J usage is TRBJ2-4, with D maybe TRBD2 (6 bases). Germline CDR1 SGHTA, CDR2 FQGNSA. Trimming removed 5 bases at V and 0 bases at J, with 11 bases between. The CDR3 totals 15 residues. The CDR3 is CASSHSGKAKNIQYF. Written as DNA, the CDR3 is TGTGCCAGCAGCCATAGCGGAAAAGCCAAAAACATTCAGTACTTC. Full variable domain (missing parts from reference TRBV7-2 and TRBJ2-4): GAGVSQSPSNKVTEKGKDVELRCDPISGHTALYWYRQSLGQGLEFLIYFQGNSAPDKSGLPSDRFSAERTGGSVSTLTIQRTQQEDSAVYLCASSHSGKAKNIQYFGAGTRLSVL.

The chain couples TRBV4-1 to TRBJ2-7; TRBD2 agrees at 10 bases. V shed 0 bases, J shed 6 bases, and the junction held 8 bases outside the gene matches. Germline CDR1 and CDR2: MGHRA and YSYEKL. The CDR3 totals 16 residues. CDR3 nucleotide sequence: TGCGCCAGCAGCCAAGAGGATTGGACTAGCGGTACCGAGCAGTACTTC. Amino acids: CASSQEDWTSGTEQYF.

This CDR3 is CASSSSSGSYEQYF. For the CDR3, the DNA is TGTGCCAGCAGTTCCTCTAGCGGGAGCTACGAGCAGTACTTC. V is TRBV6-6 and J is TRBJ2-7; TRBD2 matches 10 bases. This CDR3 has 14 amino acids. V was pared by 4 bases and J by 3 bases, with 3 bases of the junction left unmatched. Germline-derived CDR1 and CDR2 are MNHNY and SVGAGI (reference sequence).

The chain joins TRBV7-3 to TRBJ1-3, with D unresolved. The CDR3 contains 14 residues. Germline V gene data show CDR1 as SGHTA and CDR2 as FQGTGA. V was clipped by 5 bases and J by 0 bases, with 8 bases between them. CDR3 coding DNA: TGTGCCAGCAGCCGTACGGGCTCTGGAAACACCATATATTTT. Translation: CASSRTGSGNTIYF.

This clone was recorded once. This chain links TRBV9 with TRBJ2-7, with D maybe TRBD2 (7 bases). The V and J ends lost 0 bases and 4 bases respectively, with 14 bases between them. The CDR3 has 15 residues. Germline loops: CDR1 SGDLS, CDR2 YYNGEE. CDR3 nucleotides: TGTGCCAGCAGCGTAGAGGGGGGGGCAGGGTACGAGCAGTACTTC. This sequence encodes CASSVEGGAGYEQYF.

The gene calls are TRBV5-4 and TRBJ1-1; 9 bases fit TRBD1. CDR1 SGHNT and CDR2 YYREEE come from the germline V gene (reference sequence). CDR3 length: 15 residues. Germline trimming cut 4 bases from V and 5 bases from J; bases unmatched to any gene: 9. In nucleotides, the CDR3 is TGTGCCAGCAGCCCTCCGGGACAGGGAAAAACTGAAGCTTTCTTT. Encoded protein: CASSPPGQGKTEAFF.

This chain links TRBV14 with TRBJ1-1; D perhaps matches TRBD1 (5 bases). There are 15 residues in the CDR3. The germline V gene has CDR1 SGHDN and CDR2 FVKESK. The V gene lost 7 bases and the J gene lost 3 bases, with 18 bases spanning the gap. This CDR3 reads CASTAWGDGDTEAFF. CDR3 bases: TGTGCCAGCACGGCTTGGGGGGATGGAGACACTGAAGCTTTCTTT.